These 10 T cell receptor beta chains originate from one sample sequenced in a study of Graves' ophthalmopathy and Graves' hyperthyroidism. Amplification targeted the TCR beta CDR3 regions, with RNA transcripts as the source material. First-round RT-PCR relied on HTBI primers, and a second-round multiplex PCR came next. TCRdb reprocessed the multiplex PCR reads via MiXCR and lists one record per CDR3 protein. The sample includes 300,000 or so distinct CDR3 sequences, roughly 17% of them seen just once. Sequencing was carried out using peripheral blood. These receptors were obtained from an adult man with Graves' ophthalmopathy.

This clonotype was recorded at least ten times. The DNA for the CDR3 is TGTGCCAGCAGCCCCCCCTGGACTAGCGGGAATCAAGAGACCCAGTACTTC. Encoded protein: CASSPPWTSGNQETQYF. The rearrangement links TRBV7-8 to TRBJ2-5; 12 bases fit TRBD2. Germline CDR1 SGHVS, CDR2 FQNEAQ. J lost 2 bases, V lost 5 bases, and 9 bases had no gene match. This CDR3 has 17 residues.

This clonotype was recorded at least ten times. This CDR3 reads CASSFGFGSYEQYF. In DNA, the CDR3 is TGTGCCAGCAGTTTTGGTTTCGGTTCCTACGAGCAGTACTTC. This sequence joins TRBV12-3 or TRBV12-4 and TRBJ2-7, with unresolved D. The CDR3 has 14 amino acids. Trimming cost V 3 bases and J 1 base, with 10 bases left between them.

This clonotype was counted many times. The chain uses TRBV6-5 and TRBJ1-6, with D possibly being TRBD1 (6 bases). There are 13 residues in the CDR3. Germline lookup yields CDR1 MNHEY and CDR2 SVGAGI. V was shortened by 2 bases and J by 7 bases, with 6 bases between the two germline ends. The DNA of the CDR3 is TGTGCCAGCAGTTACACAGGGAATTCACCCCTCCACTTT. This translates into CASSYTGNSPLHF.

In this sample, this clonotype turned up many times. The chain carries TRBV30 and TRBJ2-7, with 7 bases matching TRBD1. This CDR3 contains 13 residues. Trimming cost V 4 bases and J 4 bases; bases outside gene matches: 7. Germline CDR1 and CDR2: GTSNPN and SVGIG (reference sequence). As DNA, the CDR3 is TGTGCCTGGACCCGGGACAGTCCTTACGAGCAGTACTTC. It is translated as CAWTRDSPYEQYF.

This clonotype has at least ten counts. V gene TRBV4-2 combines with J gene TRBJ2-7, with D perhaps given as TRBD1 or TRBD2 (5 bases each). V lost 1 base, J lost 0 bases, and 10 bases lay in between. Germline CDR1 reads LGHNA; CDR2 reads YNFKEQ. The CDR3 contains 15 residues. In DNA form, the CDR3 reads TGTGCCAGCAGCCAAGTTGAGGGGAGCTCCTACGAGCAGTACTTC. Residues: CASSQVEGSSYEQYF.

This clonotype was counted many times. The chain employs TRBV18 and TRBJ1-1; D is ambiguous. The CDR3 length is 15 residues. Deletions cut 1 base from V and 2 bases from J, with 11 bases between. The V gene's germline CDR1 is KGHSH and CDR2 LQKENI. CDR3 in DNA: TGTGCCAGCTCACCACGAGACATTTATAACACTGAAGCTTTCTTT. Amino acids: CASSPRDIYNTEAFF. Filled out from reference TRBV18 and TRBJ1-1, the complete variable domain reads NAGVMQNPRHLVRRRGQEARLRCSPMKGHSHVYWYRQLPEEGLKFMVYLQKENIIDESGMPKERFSAEFPKEGPSILRIQQVVRGDSAAYFCASSPRDIYNTEAFFGQGTRLTVV.

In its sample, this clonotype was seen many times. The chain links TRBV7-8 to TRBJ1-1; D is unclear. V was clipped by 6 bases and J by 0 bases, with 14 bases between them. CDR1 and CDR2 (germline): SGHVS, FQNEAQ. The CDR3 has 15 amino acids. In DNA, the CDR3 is TGTGCCAGCAGATTGGACGGCCGATTGAACACTGAAGCTTTCTTT. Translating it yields CASRLDGRLNTEAFF.

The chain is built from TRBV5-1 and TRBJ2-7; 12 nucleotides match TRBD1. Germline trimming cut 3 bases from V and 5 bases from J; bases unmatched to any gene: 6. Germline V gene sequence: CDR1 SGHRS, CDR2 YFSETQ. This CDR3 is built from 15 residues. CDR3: CASSYAGTGGDEQYF. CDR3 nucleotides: TGCGCCAGCAGCTACGCCGGGACAGGGGGCGACGAGCAGTACTTC.

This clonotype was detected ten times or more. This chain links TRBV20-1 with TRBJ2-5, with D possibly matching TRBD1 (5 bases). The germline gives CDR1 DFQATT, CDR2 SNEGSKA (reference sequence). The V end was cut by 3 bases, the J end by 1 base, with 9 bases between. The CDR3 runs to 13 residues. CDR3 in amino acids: CSASLRAQETQYF. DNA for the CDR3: TGCAGTGCTAGTCTCAGGGCCCAAGAGACCCAGTACTTC.

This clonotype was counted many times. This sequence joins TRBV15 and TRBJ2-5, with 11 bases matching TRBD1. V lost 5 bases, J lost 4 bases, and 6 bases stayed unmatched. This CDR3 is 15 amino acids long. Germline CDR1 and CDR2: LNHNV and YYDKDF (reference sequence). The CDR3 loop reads CATSSWTGGRETQYF. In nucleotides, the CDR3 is TGTGCCACCAGCTCTTGGACAGGGGGCCGAGAGACCCAGTACTTC.